This T cell receptor beta chain was recorded in a study of T cell clonotyping in hematopoietic cell transplantation. In the study overall: Cytoreduction preceded collection of pretransplant recipient samples. Study-wide results and limits: Without cell sorting, CD4 versus CD8 contributions remain unresolved. Broader posttransplant TCR repertoire diversity was predicted by graft donor and pretransplant recipient Inverse Simpson Index values.

Time point meaning: recipient sample about 28 days before transplant, after cytoreduction. TCRdb's copy holds only in-frame clones and misses some; the assay was immunoSEQ multiplex PCR. Of some 18,000 clones in the sample, about 82% were seen once. Germline CDR1 reads MNHEY; CDR2 reads SVGAGI. This CDR3 comprises 11 residues. Trimming cost V 9 bases and J 2 bases, with 7 bases left between them. In the case of this clone: Antigen: not known.

This chain joins TRBV6-5 and TRBJ1-1, with no clear D. The starting material was peripheral blood mononuclear cells, obtained before stem cell transplant. The TCR originated in a man aged 50 to 60 with acute myeloid leukemia. Some clones in this sample may be carry-over from other donors' samples. DNA for the CDR3: TGTGCCAGTGTGAGTAACACTGAAGCTTTCTTT. Its protein is CASVSNTEAFF.